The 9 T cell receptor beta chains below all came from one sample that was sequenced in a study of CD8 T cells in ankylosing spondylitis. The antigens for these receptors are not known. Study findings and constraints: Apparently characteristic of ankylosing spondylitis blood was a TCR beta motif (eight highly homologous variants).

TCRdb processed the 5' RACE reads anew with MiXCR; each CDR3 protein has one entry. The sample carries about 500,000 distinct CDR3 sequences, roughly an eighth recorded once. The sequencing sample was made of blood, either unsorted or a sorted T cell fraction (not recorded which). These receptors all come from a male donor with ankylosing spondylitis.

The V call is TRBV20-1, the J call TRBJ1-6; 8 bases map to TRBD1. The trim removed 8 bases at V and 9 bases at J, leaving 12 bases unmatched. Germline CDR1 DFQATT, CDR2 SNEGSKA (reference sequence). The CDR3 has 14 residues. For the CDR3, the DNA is TGCAGTCCCGGGGGGGGACAGGATGCTTCACCCCTCCACTTT. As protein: CSPGGGQDASPLHF.

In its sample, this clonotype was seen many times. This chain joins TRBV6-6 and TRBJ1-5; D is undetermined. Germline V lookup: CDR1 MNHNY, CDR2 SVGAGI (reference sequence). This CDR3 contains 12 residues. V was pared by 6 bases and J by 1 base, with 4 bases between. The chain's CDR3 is CASRTSNQPQHF. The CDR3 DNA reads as TGTGCCAGCAGAACGAGCAATCAGCCCCAGCATTTT.

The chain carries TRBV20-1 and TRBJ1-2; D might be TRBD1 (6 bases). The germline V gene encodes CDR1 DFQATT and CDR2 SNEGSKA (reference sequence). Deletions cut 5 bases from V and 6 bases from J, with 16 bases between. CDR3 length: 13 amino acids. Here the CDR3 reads CSAPPRRGHGYTF. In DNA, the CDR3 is TGCAGTGCTCCCCCTCGCAGGGGCCATGGCTACACCTTC.

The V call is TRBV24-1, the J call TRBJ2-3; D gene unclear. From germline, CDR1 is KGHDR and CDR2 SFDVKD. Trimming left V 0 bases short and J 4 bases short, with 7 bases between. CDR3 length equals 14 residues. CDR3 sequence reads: CATSDLLAADTQYF. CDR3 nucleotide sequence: TGTGCCACCAGTGATTTGCTCGCAGCAGATACGCAGTATTTT.

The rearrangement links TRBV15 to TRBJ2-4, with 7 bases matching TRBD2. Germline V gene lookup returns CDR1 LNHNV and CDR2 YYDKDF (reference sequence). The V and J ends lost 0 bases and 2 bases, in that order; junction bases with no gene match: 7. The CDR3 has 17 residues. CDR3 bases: TGTGCCACCAGCAGAGATCCAGCGGGACTAACCAAAAACATTCAGTACTTC. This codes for CATSRDPAGLTKNIQYF.

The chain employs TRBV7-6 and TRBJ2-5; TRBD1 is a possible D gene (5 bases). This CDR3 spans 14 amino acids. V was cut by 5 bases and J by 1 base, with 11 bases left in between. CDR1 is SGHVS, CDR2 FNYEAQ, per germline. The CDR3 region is CASSRGHLQETQYF. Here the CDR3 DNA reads TGTGCCAGCAGCCGTGGACACCTCCAAGAGACCCAGTACTTC. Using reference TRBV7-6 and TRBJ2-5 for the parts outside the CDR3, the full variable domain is GAGVSQSPRYKVTKRGQDVALRCDPISGHVSLYWYRQALGQGPEFLTYFNYEAQQDKSGLPNDRFSAERPEGSISTLTIQRTEQRDSAMYRCASSRGHLQETQYFGPGTRLLVL.

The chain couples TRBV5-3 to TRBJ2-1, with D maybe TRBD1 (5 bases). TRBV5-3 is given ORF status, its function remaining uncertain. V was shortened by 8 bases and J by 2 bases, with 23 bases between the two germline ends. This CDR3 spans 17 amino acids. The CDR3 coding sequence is TGTGCCAGTTCGATAGCAGAGGTTTGGGGCCCCTACAATGAGCAGTTCTTC. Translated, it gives CASSIAEVWGPYNEQFF.

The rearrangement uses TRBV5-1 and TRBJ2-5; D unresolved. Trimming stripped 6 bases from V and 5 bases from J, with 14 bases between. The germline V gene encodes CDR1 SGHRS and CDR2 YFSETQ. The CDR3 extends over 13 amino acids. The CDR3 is CASNPATGETQYF. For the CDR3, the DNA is TGCGCCAGCAATCCGGCTACCGGGGAGACCCAGTACTTC.

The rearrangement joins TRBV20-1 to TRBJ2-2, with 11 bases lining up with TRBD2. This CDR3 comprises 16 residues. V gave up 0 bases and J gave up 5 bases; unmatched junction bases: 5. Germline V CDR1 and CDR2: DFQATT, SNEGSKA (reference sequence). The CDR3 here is CSARDNSGRDTGELFF. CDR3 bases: TGCAGTGCTAGAGATAATAGCGGGAGGGATACCGGGGAGCTGTTTTTT.